This TCR beta chain is from a study of shared clonotypes between healthy human individuals. Study-level results: Lower generation probabilities were found for non-shared clonotypes than for those shared by all four donors. Sharing across four donors was highest in naive CD4 (approximately 5%) and lowest in memory CD8 (approximately 0.4%).

The CDR3 has 14 residues. V lost 3 bases, J lost 0 bases, and 9 bases lay in between. Germline V gene lookup returns CDR1 SQVTM and CDR2 ANQGSEA. This clone has a single count. Its antigen remains unknown. TCRdb's table, derived via immunoSEQ multiplex PCR, lists solely in-frame clones and lacks some. Of 80,000 to 100,000 clones detected, around 68% appear once; the ten largest clones hold roughly 50%. This clonotype was sampled from a man in his thirties or forties in good health. Sequencing used memory CD8+ T cells sorted from blood. Noted subset: CD45RO+ cells pooled with CCR7-negative TemRA cells. The rearrangement uses TRBV29-1 and TRBJ1-3, with D maybe TRBD1 (5 bases). The CDR3 DNA reads TGCAGCGTTGAGGAGACAGACTCTGGAAACACCATATATTTT. It codes for CSVEETDSGNTIYF.